Presented here are 26 T cell receptor beta chains from one specimen sequenced in a study of blood T cell repertoires in COVID-19 (dated by TCRdb to 2018 to 2020). Receptors were amplified or captured by the immunoSEQ multiplex PCR assay. This immuneACCESS table, as held by TCRdb, lists in-frame sequences with V and J called but not all clones. Of the missing ones, under half trace to an unresolved V gene in checked studies; the others have no known cause. The sample includes 200,000 to 250,000 clones, with more than 65% observed a single time. In total, the top ten clones hold approximately 4% of the sample. The sequenced sample consisted of peripheral blood. These receptors were obtained from a woman of 80 years or more with acute or convalescent COVID-19.

This chain uses TRBV5-1 with TRBJ2-2, with 10 bases lining up with TRBD1. The CDR3 is 15 residues long. V lost 4 bases and J lost 7; bases outside the gene matches: 7. Germline lookup yields CDR1 SGHRS and CDR2 YFSETQ. The CDR3 sequence is CASSTRQGAGGELFF. The CDR3, as DNA: TGCGCCAGCAGCACCCGACAGGGGGCGGGCGGGGAGCTGTTTTTT.

The rearrangement links TRBV2 to TRBJ1-4; 7 bases agree with TRBD1. The CDR3 covers 14 residues. The germline V gene has CDR1 SNHLY and CDR2 FYNNEI. Trimming removed 6 bases from V and 3 bases from J; junction bases left unmatched: 4. This CDR3 reads CASRGTGANEKLFF. The CDR3 DNA reads as TGTGCCAGCAGAGGAACAGGGGCTAATGAAAAACTGTTTTTT.

The chain joins TRBV11-3 to TRBJ2-3, with D unclear. The germline gives CDR1 SGHNT, CDR2 YENEEA. This CDR3 is 12 amino acids long. The V end lost 4 bases, the J end lost 0 bases, and 2 bases lay between the germline ends. The CDR3 loop is CASSSSTDTQYF. The CDR3 bases are TGTGCCAGCAGCTCAAGCACAGATACGCAGTATTTT.

This clone has a single count. V is TRBV5-1 and J is TRBJ1-6, with TRBD1 identical over 7 bases. Germline-derived CDR1 and CDR2 are SGHRS and YFSETQ. The V and J ends lost 0 bases and 10 bases, in that order; junction bases with no gene match: 10. The CDR3 covers 16 residues. CDR3 in DNA: TGCGCCAGCAGCTTGGCCGAGGGGGCAGGATACTCACCCCTCCACTTT. This gives the protein CASSLAEGAGYSPLHF.

The V gene is TRBV19, the J gene TRBJ1-4, with TRBD1 as a possible D gene (5 bases). The V end was cut by 5 bases, the J end by 4 bases, with 14 bases between. CDR1 is LNHDA and CDR2 is SQIVND in the germline V gene (reference sequence). The CDR3 extends over 15 amino acids. As DNA, the CDR3 is TGTGCCAGTAGTTCCCCGGGGGAAAGTAATGAAAAACTGTTTTTT. Translated: CASSSPGESNEKLFF.

This clone was counted a few times. The gene calls are TRBV5-1 and TRBJ1-1; possibly TRBD1 for D (5 bases). Trimming pared 3 bases from V and 3 bases from J, leaving 9 bases between. From germline, CDR1 is SGHRS and CDR2 YFSETQ. The CDR3 extends over 13 amino acids. The CDR3 sequence: CASSSGTHTEAFF. The CDR3 DNA reads as TGCGCCAGCAGCTCCGGGACTCACACTGAAGCTTTCTTT.

V gene TRBV12-3 or TRBV12-4 combines with J gene TRBJ1-2, with D uncertain. V lost 6 bases, J lost 3 bases, and 11 bases lay in between. The CDR3 runs to 13 residues. The CDR3 reads CASSQTTHYGYTF. The CDR3 region has the DNA TGTGCCAGCAGCCAAACTACACACTATGGCTACACCTTC.

The V call is TRBV6-6, the J call TRBJ2-7; D perhaps matches TRBD1 (5 bases). CDR1 and CDR2 (germline): MNHNY, SVGAGI (reference sequence). The V gene lost 0 bases and the J gene lost 4 bases, with 13 bases spanning the gap. CDR3 length: 15 amino acids. CDR3 nucleotide sequence: TGTGCCAGCAGTTACTCGCCCTTCCAGGGATACGAGCAGTACTTC. This translates into CASSYSPFQGYEQYF.

J is TRBJ2-2 and V is TRBV7-3, with 10 bases identical to TRBD1. Looked up from germline, CDR1 is SGHTA and CDR2 is FQGTGA. V lost 5 bases to trimming and J lost 3 bases; unmatched junction nucleotides: 9. The CDR3 consists of 17 residues. The CDR3 sequence is CASSKTGGAWDTGELFF. The CDR3, as DNA: TGTGCCAGCAGCAAGACAGGGGGCGCGTGGGACACCGGGGAGCTGTTTTTT.

This clone was detected a few times. The J gene is TRBJ2-2, the V gene TRBV6-4, with TRBD1 matching 8 bases. There are 14 residues in the CDR3. V lost 10 bases and J lost 3; bases outside the gene matches: 7. CDR1 is MRHNA, CDR2 SNTAGT, per germline. The CDR3 coding sequence is TGTGCCACAAGGGAGACAGGGGACACCGGGGAGCTGTTTTTT. It is translated as CATRETGDTGELFF.

This clone was seen only once. The rearrangement links TRBV5-4 to TRBJ2-5; D gene uncertain. The CDR3 runs to 13 residues. Germline values: CDR1 SGHNT, CDR2 YYREEE (reference sequence). Trimming stripped 2 bases from V and 2 bases from J, with 7 bases between. The DNA of the CDR3 is TGTGCCAGCAGCTTAATACAGCAAGAGACCCAGTACTTC. Translating it yields CASSLIQQETQYF.

This chain uses TRBV5-4 with TRBJ2-3; 13 nucleotides match TRBD2. Trimming took 3 bases from V and 6 from J; bases not matched to a gene: 13. The CDR3 loop spans 18 amino acids. Germline-derived CDR1 and CDR2 are SGHNT and YYREEE (reference sequence). CDR3 amino acids: CASSYKFQTSGGHDTQYF. CDR3 DNA: TGTGCCAGCAGCTATAAGTTCCAGACTAGCGGGGGGCATGATACGCAGTATTTT.

J is TRBJ2-3 and V is TRBV19, with D unresolved. CDR1 is LNHDA, CDR2 SQIVND, per germline (reference sequence). V lost 5 bases and J lost 1, with 7 bases in between. There are 13 residues in the CDR3. The CDR3 coding sequence is TGTGCCAGTAGTCCGAGAGGCACAGATACGCAGTATTTT. Residues: CASSPRGTDTQYF.

The chain carries TRBV4-3 and TRBJ2-3; TRBD2 aligns across 10 bases. Germline assignment: CDR1 LGHNA and CDR2 YSLEER. The ends lost 1 base at V and 5 bases at J; junction bases unmatched: 3. The CDR3 is 15 amino acids. CDR3 sequence: CASSQVPSGGDTQYF. The CDR3 region has the DNA TGCGCCAGCAGCCAAGTTCCTAGCGGGGGAGATACGCAGTATTTT.

The chain is built from TRBV28 and TRBJ1-5, with D perhaps matching TRBD1 (5 bases). This CDR3 spans 14 amino acids. Deletions cut 6 bases from V and 4 bases from J, with 13 bases between. Germline lookup yields CDR1 MDHEN and CDR2 SYDVKM. The CDR3 region has the DNA TGTGCCAGCAGGGTCGGGGGGACTAATCAGCCCCAGCATTTT. This codes for CASRVGGTNQPQHF. Full variable domain (outside the CDR3, taken from reference TRBV28 and TRBJ1-5): DVKVTQSSRYLVKRTGEKVFLECVQDMDHENMFWYRQDPGLGLRLIYFSYDVKMKEKGDIPEGYSVSREKKERFSLILESASTNQTSMYLCASRVGGTNQPQHFGDGTRLSIL.

The chain links TRBV11-2 to TRBJ2-3; 7 nucleotides agree with TRBD2. V dropped 5 bases and J dropped 5; count of bases not matched to a gene: 10. Germline values: CDR1 SGHAT, CDR2 FQNNGV. This CDR3 has 15 amino acids. In nucleotides, the CDR3 is TGTGCCAGCAGCCGGGGGGACCGTGGCGGAGATACGCAGTATTTT. Its protein is CASSRGDRGGDTQYF.

The genes are TRBV19 and TRBJ2-3, with TRBD1 identical over 9 bases. Per the germline V gene, CDR1 is LNHDA and CDR2 is SQIVND (reference sequence). The CDR3 length is 15 residues. V lost 4 bases and J lost 3; bases outside the gene matches: 5. The CDR3 coding sequence is TGTGCCAGTAGTACTCACAGGGGGCGAACAGATACGCAGTATTTT. Its protein product is CASSTHRGRTDTQYF.

V usage is TRBV6-6 and J usage is TRBJ2-2; 15 nucleotides line up with TRBD2. Unmatched junction bases numbered 5, after V lost 5 bases and J lost 4 bases. Germline loops: CDR1 MNHNY, CDR2 SVGAGI (reference sequence). The CDR3 extends over 17 amino acids. Written as DNA, the CDR3 is TGTGCCAGCAGTCTCCGGACTAGCGGGGGGGCCACCGGGGAGCTGTTTTTT. It is translated as CASSLRTSGGATGELFF.

CDR3 loop: CASSVGGSHLLGTEAFF. For the CDR3, the DNA is TGTGCCAGCAGCGTAGGAGGGTCTCACCTCTTGGGCACTGAAGCTTTCTTT. The gene calls are TRBV9 and TRBJ1-1; D is undetermined. There are 17 residues in the CDR3. With 0 bases removed from V and 4 bases from J, the gap between germline ends came to 19 bases. Per the germline V gene, CDR1 is SGDLS and CDR2 is YYNGEE.

The chain couples TRBV19 to TRBJ1-3; maybe TRBD1 (5 bases). Germline CDR1 reads LNHDA; CDR2 reads SQIVND (reference sequence). V lost 1 base and J 0 bases, leaving 10 bases between the germline ends. This CDR3 is built from 16 residues. The CDR3 DNA follows: TGTGCCAGTAGTATAGCCCGGGGGAGCTCTGGAAACACCATATATTTT. As protein: CASSIARGSSGNTIYF. The full variable domain, completed using reference TRBV19 and TRBJ1-3, is DGGITQSPKYLFRKEGQNVTLSCEQNLNHDAMYWYRQDPGQGLRLIYYSQIVNDFQKGDIAEGYSVSREKKESFPLTVTSAQKNPTAFYLCASSIARGSSGNTIYFGEGSWLTVV.

CDR3 residues: CASSSGTSGFYNEQFF. As DNA, the CDR3 is TGTGCCAGCAGCTCCGGGACTAGCGGGTTCTACAATGAGCAGTTCTTC. The V and J genes are TRBV7-6 and TRBJ2-1; TRBD2 matches 12 bases. Trimming removed 4 bases from V and 3 bases from J; junction bases left unmatched: 4. The CDR3 is 16 amino acids. CDR1 is SGHVS and CDR2 is FNYEAQ in the germline V gene.

This clone turned up a few times. The DNA for the CDR3 is TGTGCCTGGACCCAGACAGGGTTGCCAGGGAGGGGCTACACCTTC. As protein: CAWTQTGLPGRGYTF. V is TRBV30 and J is TRBJ1-2; 7 positions agree with TRBD1. J gave up 8 bases and V 4 bases, and 16 bases lay outside the gene matches. The CDR3 is 15 amino acids. CDR1 is GTSNPN, CDR2 SVGIG, per germline (reference sequence). Filled out from reference TRBV30 and TRBJ1-2, the complete variable domain reads SQTIHQWPATLVQPVGSPLSLECTVEGTSNPNLYWYRQAAGRGLQLLFYSVGIGQISSEVPQNLSASRPQDRQFILSSKKLLLSDSGFYLCAWTQTGLPGRGYTFGSGTRLTVV.

The chain joins TRBV6-5 to TRBJ1-2; D uncertain. CDR1 is MNHEY and CDR2 is SVGAGI in the germline V gene. V gave up 5 bases and J gave up 3 bases, with 10 bases separating them. The length of the CDR3 is 13 residues. DNA of the CDR3: TGTGCCAGCAGTCCCGGGGATCACTATGGCTACACCTTC. It specifies CASSPGDHYGYTF.

The chain recombines TRBV6-5 with TRBJ1-5, with D possibly TRBD1 on 6 matching bases. Germline assignment: CDR1 MNHEY and CDR2 SVGAGI. The CDR3 has 15 residues. Trimming shortened V by 6 bases and J by 5 bases, and 17 bases separated the two germline ends. The CDR3 loop is CASSRSTGSDQPQHF. CDR3 DNA sequence: TGTGCCAGCAGCCGCTCAACAGGGTCCGATCAGCCCCAGCATTTT.

The genes are TRBV6-2 or TRBV6-3 and TRBJ2-1; 9 bases map to TRBD1. This CDR3 is built from 15 residues. Germline V lookup: CDR1 MNHEY, CDR2 SVGEGT. V shed 0 bases and J 3 bases; nucleotides not matched to a gene: 0. The CDR3 region is CASSYSTGGYNEQFF. The CDR3 bases are TGTGCCAGCAGTTACTCGACAGGGGGCTACAATGAGCAGTTCTTC.

Written as DNA, the CDR3 is TGTGCCAGCAGCCCCGGGGGACAGGGATACGAGCAGTACTTC. This sequence encodes CASSPGGQGYEQYF. J is TRBJ2-7 and V is TRBV7-9; 9 bases are shared with TRBD1. CDR1 is SEHNR, CDR2 FQNEAQ, per germline (reference sequence). The length of the CDR3 is 14 residues. Trimming took 5 bases from V and 4 from J; bases not matched to a gene: 6.